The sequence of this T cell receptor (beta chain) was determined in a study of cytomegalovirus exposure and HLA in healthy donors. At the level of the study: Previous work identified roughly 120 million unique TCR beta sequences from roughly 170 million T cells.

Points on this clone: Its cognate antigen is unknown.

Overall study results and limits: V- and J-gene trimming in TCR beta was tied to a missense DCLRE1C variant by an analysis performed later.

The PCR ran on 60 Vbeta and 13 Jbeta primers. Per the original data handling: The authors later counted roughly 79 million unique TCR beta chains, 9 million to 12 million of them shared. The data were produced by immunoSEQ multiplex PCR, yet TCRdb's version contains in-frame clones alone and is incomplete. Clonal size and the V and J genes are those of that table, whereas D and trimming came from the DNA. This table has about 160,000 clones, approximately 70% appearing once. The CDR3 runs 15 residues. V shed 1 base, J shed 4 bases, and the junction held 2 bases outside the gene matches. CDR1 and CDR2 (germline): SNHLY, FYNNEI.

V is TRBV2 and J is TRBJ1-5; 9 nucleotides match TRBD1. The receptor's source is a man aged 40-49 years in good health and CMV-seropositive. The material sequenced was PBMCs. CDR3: CASSEGGTGNQPQHF. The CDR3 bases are TGTGCCAGCAGTGAAGGAGGGACAGGGAATCAGCCCCAGCATTTT.